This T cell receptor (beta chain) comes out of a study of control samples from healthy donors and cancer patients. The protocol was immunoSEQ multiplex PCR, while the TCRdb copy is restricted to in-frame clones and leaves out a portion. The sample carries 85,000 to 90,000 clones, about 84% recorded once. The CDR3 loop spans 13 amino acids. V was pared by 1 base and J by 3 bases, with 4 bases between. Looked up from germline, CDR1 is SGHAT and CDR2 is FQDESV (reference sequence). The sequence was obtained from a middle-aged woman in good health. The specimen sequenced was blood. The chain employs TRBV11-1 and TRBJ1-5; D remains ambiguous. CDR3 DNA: TGTGCCAGCAGCTTAGAAATCAATCAGCCCCAGCATTTT. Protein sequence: CASSLEINQPQHF.